Sequencing of this T cell receptor beta chain was carried out in a study of Ad26.COV2.S vaccination and SARS-CoV-2 variants. The study's findings and limits: After vaccination, substantial breadth of spike-specific CD8+ and CD4+ responses was reported.

Here immunoSEQ multiplex PCR was the method, and the copy in TCRdb shows in-frame clones only, minus some. This sample has just under 250,000 clones; 88% occur once, and the top ten carry approximately 11%. A note on this clone: Antigen: not known.

V gave up 5 bases and J gave up 5 bases; unmatched junction bases: 4. The germline V gene encodes CDR1 SGHTA and CDR2 FQGNSA. This CDR3 is 15 amino acids long. The sample's treatment: approximately 18 received Ad26.COV2.S at low or high dose, single or two shots; several received placebo; per-sample allocation not given. Sampling took place 63 days after the first vaccine or placebo injection. An Ad26 vector was used to express Wuhan-strain SARS-CoV-2 spike as the vaccine. This sequence originates from a person aged 18-65 years who received the Ad26.COV2.S COVID-19 vaccine or a placebo. J is TRBJ2-1 and V is TRBV7-2, with TRBD1 matching 12 bases. The material was peripheral blood, obtained in a trial of Ad26.COV2.S vaccine versus placebo. CDR3 in DNA: TGTGCCAGCAGCACGGGACAGGGGGCGCACAATGAGCAGTTCTTC. Translation gives CASSTGQGAHNEQFF.